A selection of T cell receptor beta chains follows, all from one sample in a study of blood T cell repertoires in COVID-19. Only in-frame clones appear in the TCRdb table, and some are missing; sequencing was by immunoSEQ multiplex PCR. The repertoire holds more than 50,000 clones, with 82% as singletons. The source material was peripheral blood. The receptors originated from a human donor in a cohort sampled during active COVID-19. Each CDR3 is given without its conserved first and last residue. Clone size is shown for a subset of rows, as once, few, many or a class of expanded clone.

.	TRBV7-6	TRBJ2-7	ASSPGQGGFYEQY
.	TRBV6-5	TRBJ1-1	ASGSPGQGPEAF
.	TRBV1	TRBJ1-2	TSSQDGTQSYGYT
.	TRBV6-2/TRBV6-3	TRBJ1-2	ASSYETGRGYT
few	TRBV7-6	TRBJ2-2	ASSLVGVAGGFPGELF
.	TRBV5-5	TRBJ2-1	ASSLGGRGTYEQF
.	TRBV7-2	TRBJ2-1	ASSLLAGAEQF
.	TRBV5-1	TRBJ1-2	ASRAQGTTDGYT
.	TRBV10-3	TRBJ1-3	AISDWQKNTIY
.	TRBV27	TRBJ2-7	ASRGQNSYEQY
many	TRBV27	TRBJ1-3	ASSPGFASERGNTIY
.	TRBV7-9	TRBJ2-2	ASSLSWTSGGTGELF
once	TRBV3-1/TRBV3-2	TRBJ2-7	ASSQLQGMFEQY
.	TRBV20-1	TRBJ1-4	SAKLREKLF
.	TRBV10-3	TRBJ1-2	AIRQGFDGYT
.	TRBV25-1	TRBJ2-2	ASSRVSGGGTGELF
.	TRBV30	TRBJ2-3	AWRERGGFSTDTQY
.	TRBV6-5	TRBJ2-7	ASKGRGARYEQY
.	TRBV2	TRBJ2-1	ASSTKWTGRVNEQF
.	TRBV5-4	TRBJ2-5	ASSLDRGRGETQY